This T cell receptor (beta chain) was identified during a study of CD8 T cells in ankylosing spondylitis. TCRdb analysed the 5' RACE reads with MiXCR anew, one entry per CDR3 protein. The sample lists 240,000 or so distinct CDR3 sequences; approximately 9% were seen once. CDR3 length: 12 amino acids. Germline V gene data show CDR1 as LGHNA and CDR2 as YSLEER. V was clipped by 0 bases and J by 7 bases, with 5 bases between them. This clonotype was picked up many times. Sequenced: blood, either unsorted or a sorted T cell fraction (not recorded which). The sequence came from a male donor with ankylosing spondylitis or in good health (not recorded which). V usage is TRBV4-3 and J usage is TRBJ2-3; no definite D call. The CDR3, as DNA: TGCGCCAGCAGCCAAGAGGGATATACGCAGTATTTT. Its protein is CASSQEGYTQYF.